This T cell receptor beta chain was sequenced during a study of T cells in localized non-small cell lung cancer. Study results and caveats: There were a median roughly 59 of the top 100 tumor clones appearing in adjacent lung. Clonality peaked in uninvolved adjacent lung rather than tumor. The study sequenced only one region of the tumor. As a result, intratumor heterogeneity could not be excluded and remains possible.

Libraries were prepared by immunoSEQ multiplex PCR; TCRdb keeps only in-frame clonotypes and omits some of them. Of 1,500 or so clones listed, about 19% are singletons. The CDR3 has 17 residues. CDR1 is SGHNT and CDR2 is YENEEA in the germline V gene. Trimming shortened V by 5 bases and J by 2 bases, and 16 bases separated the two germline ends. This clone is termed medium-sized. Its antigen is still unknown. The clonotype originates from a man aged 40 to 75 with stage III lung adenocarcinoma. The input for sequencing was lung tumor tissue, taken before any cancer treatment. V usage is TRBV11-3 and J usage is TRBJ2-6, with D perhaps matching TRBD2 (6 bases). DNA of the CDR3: TGTGCCAGCAGCCCCCAAGGTGGGGGGACTGGGGCCAACGTCCTGACTTTC. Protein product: CASSPQGGGTGANVLTF.